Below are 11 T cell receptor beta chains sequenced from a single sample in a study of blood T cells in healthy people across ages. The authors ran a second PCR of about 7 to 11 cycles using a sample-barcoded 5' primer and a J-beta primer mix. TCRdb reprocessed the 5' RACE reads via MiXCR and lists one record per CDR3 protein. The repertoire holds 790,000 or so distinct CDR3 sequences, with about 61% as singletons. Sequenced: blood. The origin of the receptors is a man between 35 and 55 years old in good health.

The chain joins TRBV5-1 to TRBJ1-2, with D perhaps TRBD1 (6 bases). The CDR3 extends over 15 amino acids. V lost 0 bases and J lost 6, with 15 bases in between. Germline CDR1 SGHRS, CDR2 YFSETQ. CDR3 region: CASSLEVSGVDGYTF. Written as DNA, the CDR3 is TGCGCCAGCAGCTTGGAAGTTTCAGGGGTAGATGGCTACACCTTC. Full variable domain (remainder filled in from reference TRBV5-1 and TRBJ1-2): KAGVTQTPRYLIKTRGQQVTLSCSPISGHRSVSWYQQTPGQGLQFLFEYFSETQRNKGNFPGRFSGRQFSNSRSEMNVSTLELGDSALYLCASSLEVSGVDGYTFGSGTRLTVV.

CDR3 region: CSAPAGGTGAPNYGYTF. The CDR3 DNA reads TGCAGCGCCCCAGCGGGTGGGACAGGGGCCCCTAACTATGGCTACACCTTC. This chain uses TRBV29-1 with TRBJ1-2; 10 bases agree with TRBD1. The germline V gene has CDR1 SQVTM and CDR2 ANQGSEA. V shed 7 bases, J shed 0 bases, and the junction held 14 bases outside the gene matches. This CDR3 region has 17 residues.

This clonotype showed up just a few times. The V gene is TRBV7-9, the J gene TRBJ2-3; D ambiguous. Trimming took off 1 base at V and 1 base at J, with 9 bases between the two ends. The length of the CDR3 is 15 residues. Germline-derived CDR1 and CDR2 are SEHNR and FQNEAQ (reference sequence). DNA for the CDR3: TGTGCCAGCAGCTTAGAGGCCGGCCGCACAGATACGCAGTATTTT. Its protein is CASSLEAGRTDTQYF.

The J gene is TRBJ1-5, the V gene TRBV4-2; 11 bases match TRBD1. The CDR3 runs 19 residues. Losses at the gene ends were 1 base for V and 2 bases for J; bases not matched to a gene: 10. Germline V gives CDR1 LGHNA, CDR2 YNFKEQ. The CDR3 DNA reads TGTGCCAGCAGCCAAGTCGGGACAGGGGGACGAGTTGGCAATCAGCCCCAGCATTTT. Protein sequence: CASSQVGTGGRVGNQPQHF.

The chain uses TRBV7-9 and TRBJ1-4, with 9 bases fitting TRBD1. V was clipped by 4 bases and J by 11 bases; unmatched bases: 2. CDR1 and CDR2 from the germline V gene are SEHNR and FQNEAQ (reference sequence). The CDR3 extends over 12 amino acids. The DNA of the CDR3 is TGTGCCAGCAGCTGGACAGGGGATAAACTGTTTTTT. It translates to CASSWTGDKLFF.

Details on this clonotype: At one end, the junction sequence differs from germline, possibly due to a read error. CDR3 sequence: CAISKSVGTYEQYF. As DNA, the CDR3 is TGTGCCATCAGTAAGTCCGTAGGAACCTACGAGCAGTACTTC. The genes are TRBV10-3 and TRBJ2-7; D gene uncertain. Germline assignment: CDR1 ENHRY and CDR2 SYGVKD. The CDR3 totals 14 residues.

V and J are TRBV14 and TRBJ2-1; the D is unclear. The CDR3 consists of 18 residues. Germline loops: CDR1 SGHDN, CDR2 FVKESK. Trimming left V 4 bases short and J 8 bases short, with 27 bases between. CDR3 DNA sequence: TGTGCCAGCAGCCCTTTTGGTGGGTCGGCAGTTATCTTTGATGAGCAGTTCTTC. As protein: CASSPFGGSAVIFDEQFF.

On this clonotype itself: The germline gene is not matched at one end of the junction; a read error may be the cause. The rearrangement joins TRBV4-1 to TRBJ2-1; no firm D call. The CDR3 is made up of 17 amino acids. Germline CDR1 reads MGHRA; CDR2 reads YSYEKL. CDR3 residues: CASSQRLIGGSHNEQFF. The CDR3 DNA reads TGCGCCAGCAGCCAACGTTTAATAGGTGGCTCCCACAATGAGCAGTTCTTC.

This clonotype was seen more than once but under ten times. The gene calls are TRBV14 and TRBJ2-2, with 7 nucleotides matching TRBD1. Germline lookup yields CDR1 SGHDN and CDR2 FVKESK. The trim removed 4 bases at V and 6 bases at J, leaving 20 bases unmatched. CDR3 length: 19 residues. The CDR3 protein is CASSPEVRKRQGSAGELFF. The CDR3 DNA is TGTGCCAGCAGCCCAGAGGTCCGAAAACGACAGGGTTCCGCCGGGGAGCTGTTTTTT.

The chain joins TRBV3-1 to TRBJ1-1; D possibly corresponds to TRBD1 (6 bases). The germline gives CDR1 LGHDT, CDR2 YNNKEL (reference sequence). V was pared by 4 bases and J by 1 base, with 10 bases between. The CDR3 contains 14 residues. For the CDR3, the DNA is TGTGCCAGCAGCCGATGGGACACGAACACTGAAGCTTTCTTT. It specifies CASSRWDTNTEAFF.

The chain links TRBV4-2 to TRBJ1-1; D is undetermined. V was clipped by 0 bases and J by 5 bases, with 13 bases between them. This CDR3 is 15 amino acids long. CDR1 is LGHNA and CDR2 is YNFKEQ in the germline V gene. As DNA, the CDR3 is TGTGCCAGCAGCCAAGATCTAGTCGAGGGTACTGAAGCTTTCTTT. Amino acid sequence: CASSQDLVEGTEAFF.